The entry below gives a single T cell receptor (beta chain) sequence along with its context. The antigen is unknown. Clones were read by immunoSEQ multiplex PCR, and TCRdb kept only the in-frame ones, dropping some. The sample records over a million clones, around 95% being singletons. This CDR3 comprises 16 residues. Germline V gene sequence: CDR1 SGDLS, CDR2 YYNGEE. V was clipped by 0 bases and J by 7 bases, with 19 bases between them. CD45RA+ naive and CD45RA-negative memory subsets were separated from CD4+ cells. The data derive from a study of shared clonotypes between healthy human individuals. Study information: Those who served as donors were a couple of women and three men between the ages of 18 and 49. Findings of the study overall: Large depth notwithstanding, sorted-subset sequencing proved incomplete by rarefaction. A limitation of the genetic and exposure-history diversity represented arose from few donors.

This TCR came from a young man in good health. The chain combines TRBV9 with TRBJ1-2, with D possibly TRBD1 on 5 matching bases. Sequencing was done on a sample of naive CD4+ T cells sorted from blood. Subset given: CD45RA+ positively selected. In DNA, the CDR3 is TGTGCCAGCAGCGTAGCCCCCGCGGACCGGGGGAGTGGCTACACCTTC. Encoded protein: CASSVAPADRGSGYTF.